This is a list of T cell receptor beta chains from one sample in a study of T cells after yellow fever vaccination. TCRdb recomputed calls from the 5' RACE reads with MiXCR, one row per CDR3 protein. The table includes some 160,000 distinct CDR3 sequences, 7% to 10% detected once. The sample here was CD8+ T cells sorted from PBMCs, taken 45 days after the yellow fever booster vaccination. The receptors were gathered from a man between 18 and 29 years old who received the YFV17D yellow fever vaccine. The CDR3 runs from the conserved cysteine through the conserved F or W. The D gene is left open where the match is weak. Not all rows give a size; the values are once, few, many and, for expanded clones, a class.

d_call: TRBD2; j_call: TRBJ2-3; v_call: TRBV27; clone_size: NA; cdr3_aa: CASSPPGLAGGSTDTQYF; cdr3_nt: TGTGCCAGCAGTCCTCCGGGACTAGCGGGGGGGAGCACAGATACGCAGTATTTT
d_call: NA; j_call: TRBJ2-1; v_call: TRBV29-1; clone_size: few; cdr3_aa: CSALLPGGRANEQFF; cdr3_nt: TGCAGCGCCCTCCTGCCAGGGGGGAGAGCCAATGAGCAGTTCTTC
d_call: NA; j_call: TRBJ1-1; v_call: TRBV4-3; clone_size: NA; cdr3_aa: CASSQRYNTEAFF; cdr3_nt: TGCGCCAGCAGCCAACGGTACAACACTGAAGCTTTCTTT
d_call: TRBD2; j_call: TRBJ2-5; v_call: TRBV4-2; clone_size: NA; cdr3_aa: CASSQEMAGGGETQYF; cdr3_nt: TGTGCCAGCAGCCAAGAAATGGCGGGAGGGGGGGAGACCCAGTACTTC
d_call: NA; j_call: TRBJ1-2; v_call: TRBV6-5; clone_size: few; cdr3_aa: CASTRGGQGYTF; cdr3_nt: TGTGCCAGCACCCGGGGTGGACAAGGCTACACCTTC
d_call: NA; j_call: TRBJ1-4; v_call: TRBV6-4; clone_size: NA; cdr3_aa: CASSAPWPATNEKLFF; cdr3_nt: TGTGCCAGCAGTGCCCCGTGGCCCGCAACTAATGAAAAACTGTTTTTT
d_call: TRBD1; j_call: TRBJ1-1; v_call: TRBV4-1; clone_size: few; cdr3_aa: CASSRPPTGTGVVAFF; cdr3_nt: TGCGCCAGCAGCCGACCCCCAACCGGGACAGGGGTTGTAGCTTTCTTT
d_call: NA; j_call: TRBJ1-2; v_call: TRBV29-1; clone_size: few; cdr3_aa: CSATDGSNYGYTF; cdr3_nt: TGCAGCGCCACGGACGGATCTAACTATGGCTACACCTTC
d_call: NA; j_call: TRBJ2-6; v_call: TRBV27; clone_size: few; cdr3_aa: CASSFFLGANVLTF; cdr3_nt: TGTGCCAGCAGTTTTTTTCTTGGGGCCAACGTCCTGACTTTC
d_call: NA; j_call: TRBJ2-6; v_call: TRBV6-2/TRBV6-3; clone_size: few; cdr3_aa: CASSIQGQRLSGANVLTF; cdr3_nt: TGTGCCAGCAGTATCCAAGGACAGCGCCTCTCTGGGGCCAACGTCCTGACTTTC
d_call: NA; j_call: TRBJ1-1; v_call: TRBV29-1; clone_size: many; cdr3_aa: CSVTVMNTEAFF; cdr3_nt: TGCAGCGTTACTGTAATGAACACTGAAGCTTTCTTT
d_call: NA; j_call: TRBJ2-1; v_call: TRBV6-2/TRBV6-3; clone_size: few; cdr3_aa: CASSPNFYNEQFF; cdr3_nt: TGTGCCAGCAGTCCTAACTTTTACAATGAGCAGTTCTTC
d_call: NA; j_call: TRBJ1-1; v_call: TRBV19; clone_size: NA; cdr3_aa: CASSRYTEAFF; cdr3_nt: TGTGCCAGTAGTAGATACACTGAAGCTTTCTTT
d_call: NA; j_call: TRBJ2-5; v_call: TRBV7-9; clone_size: NA; cdr3_aa: CASSSGVREKETQYF; cdr3_nt: TGTGCCAGCAGCTCTGGCGTCAGGGAAAAAGAGACCCAGTACTTC
d_call: TRBD1; j_call: TRBJ2-3; v_call: TRBV11-2; clone_size: many; cdr3_aa: CASSGTGTADFADTQYF; cdr3_nt: TGTGCCAGCAGCGGTACCGGGACAGCCGACTTCGCCGATACGCAGTATTTT
d_call: TRBD2; j_call: TRBJ2-3; v_call: TRBV27; clone_size: NA; cdr3_aa: CASSLLPGLAVDTQYF; cdr3_nt: TGTGCCAGCAGTTTATTGCCGGGACTAGCTGTAGATACGCAGTATTTT
d_call: TRBD2; j_call: TRBJ2-6; v_call: TRBV5-6; clone_size: NA; cdr3_aa: CASTRGGGANVLTF; cdr3_nt: TGTGCCAGCACCCGGGGGGGCGGGGCCAACGTCCTGACTTTC
d_call: NA; j_call: TRBJ2-1; v_call: TRBV7-6; clone_size: NA; cdr3_aa: CASSLEVESNEQFF; cdr3_nt: TGTGCCAGCAGCTTAGAGGTAGAAAGCAATGAGCAGTTCTTC
d_call: NA; j_call: TRBJ2-2; v_call: TRBV7-6; clone_size: NA; cdr3_aa: CASSLVGGSTGELFF; cdr3_nt: TGTGCCAGCAGCTTAGTTGGGGGAAGCACCGGGGAGCTGTTTTTT
d_call: NA; j_call: TRBJ2-3; v_call: TRBV20-1; clone_size: few; cdr3_aa: CSARDPTTLRDSTDTQYF; cdr3_nt: TGCAGTGCTAGAGATCCAACAACCCTCCGGGACAGCACAGATACGCAGTATTTT
d_call: TRBD1; j_call: TRBJ1-1; v_call: TRBV13; clone_size: NA; cdr3_aa: CASSLYGTGGTEAFF; cdr3_nt: TGTGCCAGCAGCTTGTACGGGACAGGGGGTACTGAAGCTTTCTTT
d_call: NA; j_call: TRBJ2-2; v_call: TRBV21-1; clone_size: few; cdr3_aa: CASRKGHDGELFF; cdr3_nt: TGTGCCAGCAGAAAAGGGCATGACGGGGAGCTGTTTTTT
d_call: TRBD2; j_call: TRBJ2-7; v_call: TRBV6-5; clone_size: NA; cdr3_aa: CASSPGGQEQYF; cdr3_nt: TGTGCCAGCAGCCCGGGGGGTCAGGAGCAGTACTTC
d_call: TRBD2; j_call: TRBJ2-3; v_call: TRBV5-1; clone_size: NA; cdr3_aa: CASSLPSEAGGRDTQYF; cdr3_nt: TGCGCCAGCAGCCTTCCCAGCGAAGCGGGGGGGAGAGATACGCAGTATTTT
d_call: NA; j_call: TRBJ2-7; v_call: TRBV29-1; clone_size: NA; cdr3_aa: CSAEGPGSYEQYF; cdr3_nt: TGCAGCGCGGAAGGACCGGGTTCCTACGAGCAGTACTTC
d_call: NA; j_call: TRBJ1-3; v_call: TRBV4-3; clone_size: many; cdr3_aa: CASSQDPRGGSGNTIYF; cdr3_nt: TGCGCCAGCAGCCAAGATCCCCGCGGCGGATCCGGAAACACCATATATTTT
d_call: TRBD2; j_call: TRBJ2-1; v_call: TRBV6-2/TRBV6-3; clone_size: many; cdr3_aa: CASSGSGGRSYNEQFF; cdr3_nt: TGTGCCAGCAGTGGGAGCGGGGGCCGCTCCTACAATGAGCAGTTCTTC
d_call: NA; j_call: TRBJ1-3; v_call: TRBV29-1; clone_size: few; cdr3_aa: CSVEDDSSGNTIYF; cdr3_nt: TGCAGCGTTGAAGATGACAGCTCTGGAAACACCATATATTTT
d_call: NA; j_call: TRBJ2-3; v_call: TRBV7-9; clone_size: few; cdr3_aa: CASSPPPWRMSTDTQYF; cdr3_nt: TGTGCCAGCAGCCCACCCCCCTGGAGGATGAGTACAGATACGCAGTATTTT
d_call: NA; j_call: TRBJ1-5; v_call: TRBV5-1; clone_size: few; cdr3_aa: CASSAAEGGNQPQHF; cdr3_nt: TGCGCCAGCAGCGCGGCGGAGGGGGGGAATCAGCCCCAGCATTTT
d_call: TRBD1; j_call: TRBJ1-6; v_call: TRBV6-5; clone_size: few; cdr3_aa: CASRDRAYNSPLHF; cdr3_nt: TGTGCCAGCAGGGACAGGGCCTATAATTCACCCCTCCACTTT
d_call: NA; j_call: TRBJ1-2; v_call: TRBV5-6; clone_size: NA; cdr3_aa: CASSPDGLFGYTF; cdr3_nt: TGTGCCAGCAGCCCCGACGGTCTATTTGGCTACACCTTC
d_call: TRBD1; j_call: TRBJ1-2; v_call: TRBV7-9; clone_size: NA; cdr3_aa: CASSFTLERRDRDGYTF; cdr3_nt: TGTGCCAGCAGCTTCACTCTGGAACGCCGGGACAGAGATGGCTACACCTTC
d_call: TRBD1; j_call: TRBJ2-1; v_call: TRBV9; clone_size: few; cdr3_aa: CASSEGDSYNEQFF; cdr3_nt: TGTGCCAGCAGCGAGGGGGACAGCTACAATGAGCAGTTCTTC
d_call: NA; j_call: TRBJ2-7; v_call: TRBV29-1; clone_size: NA; cdr3_aa: CSVVATPRYEQYF; cdr3_nt: TGCAGCGTTGTGGCTACCCCTCGTTACGAGCAGTACTTC
d_call: NA; j_call: TRBJ2-3; v_call: TRBV5-1; clone_size: few; cdr3_aa: CASSMTTVIGADTQYF; cdr3_nt: TGCGCCAGCAGCATGACAACGGTCATTGGGGCAGATACGCAGTATTTT
d_call: NA; j_call: TRBJ2-5; v_call: TRBV5-1; clone_size: few; cdr3_aa: CASSFGGLETQYF; cdr3_nt: TGCGCCAGCAGCTTCGGGGGGCTGGAGACCCAGTACTTC
d_call: TRBD1; j_call: TRBJ1-4; v_call: TRBV27; clone_size: few; cdr3_aa: CASSERGQLKLFF; cdr3_nt: TGTGCCAGCAGTGAACGGGGACAGCTAAAACTGTTTTTT
d_call: TRBD1; j_call: TRBJ1-1; v_call: TRBV7-8; clone_size: NA; cdr3_aa: CASSLGGVGTGRWDTEAFF; cdr3_nt: TGTGCCAGCAGCTTGGGGGGTGTCGGGACAGGTAGATGGGACACTGAAGCTTTCTTT
d_call: TRBD1; j_call: TRBJ1-1; v_call: TRBV6-6; clone_size: few; cdr3_aa: CASSWDRAPEAFF; cdr3_nt: TGTGCCAGCAGTTGGGACAGGGCCCCTGAAGCTTTCTTT
d_call: NA; j_call: TRBJ2-1; v_call: TRBV10-3; clone_size: few; cdr3_aa: CAIRPPGLGSYNEQFF; cdr3_nt: TGTGCCATCAGGCCCCCGGGGTTGGGCTCCTACAATGAGCAGTTCTTC
d_call: NA; j_call: TRBJ1-6; v_call: TRBV7-2; clone_size: few; cdr3_aa: CASSLSLLNSPLHF; cdr3_nt: TGTGCCAGCAGCTTATCCCTCTTAAATTCACCCCTCCACTTT
d_call: NA; j_call: TRBJ2-1; v_call: TRBV6-5; clone_size: many; cdr3_aa: CASSYGPDNEQFF; cdr3_nt: TGTGCCAGCAGTTACGGCCCAGACAATGAGCAGTTCTTC
d_call: NA; j_call: TRBJ1-1; v_call: TRBV29-1; clone_size: few; cdr3_aa: CSVVSGGTEAFF; cdr3_nt: TGCAGCGTTGTCTCCGGGGGCACTGAAGCTTTCTTT
d_call: TRBD2; j_call: TRBJ2-3; v_call: TRBV4-1; clone_size: NA; cdr3_aa: CASSLRTSGTDTQYF; cdr3_nt: TGCGCCAGCAGCCTGAGGACTAGCGGCACAGATACGCAGTATTTT
d_call: TRBD1; j_call: TRBJ2-7; v_call: TRBV5-4; clone_size: NA; cdr3_aa: CASSLEQGVSSYEQYF; cdr3_nt: TGTGCCAGCAGCTTGGAACAGGGGGTGAGCTCCTACGAGCAGTACTTC
d_call: NA; j_call: TRBJ1-5; v_call: TRBV6-6; clone_size: few; cdr3_aa: CAVTGWDDQPQHF; cdr3_nt: TGTGCCGTCACCGGGTGGGACGATCAGCCCCAGCATTTT
d_call: TRBD1; j_call: TRBJ2-3; v_call: TRBV28; clone_size: NA; cdr3_aa: CASSLVWDRATDTQYF; cdr3_nt: TGTGCCAGCAGTTTAGTTTGGGACAGGGCCACAGATACGCAGTATTTT
d_call: NA; j_call: TRBJ2-1; v_call: TRBV25-1; clone_size: NA; cdr3_aa: CASSDPIAEGVSYNEQFF; cdr3_nt: TGTGCCAGCAGTGATCCAATCGCTGAGGGAGTCTCCTACAATGAGCAGTTCTTC
d_call: NA; j_call: TRBJ2-2; v_call: TRBV6-5; clone_size: many; cdr3_aa: CASSYSSWGRGYTGELFF; cdr3_nt: TGTGCCAGCAGTTACTCGAGTTGGGGAAGGGGATACACCGGGGAGCTGTTTTTT
d_call: NA; j_call: TRBJ2-7; v_call: TRBV7-6; clone_size: many; cdr3_aa: CASSSGVRGSSYEQYF; cdr3_nt: TGTGCCAGCAGCTCGGGTGTCAGGGGCTCCTCCTACGAGCAGTACTTC
d_call: TRBD1; j_call: TRBJ1-2; v_call: TRBV9; clone_size: many; cdr3_aa: CASSAGTGDWALYGYTF; cdr3_nt: TGTGCCAGCAGCGCCGGGACAGGGGATTGGGCTCTATATGGCTACACCTTC
d_call: TRBD1; j_call: TRBJ2-2; v_call: TRBV5-4; clone_size: NA; cdr3_aa: CASSPPDRVNTGELFF; cdr3_nt: TGTGCCAGCAGCCCGCCCGACAGGGTGAACACCGGGGAGCTGTTTTTT
d_call: TRBD2; j_call: TRBJ2-1; v_call: TRBV6-2/TRBV6-3; clone_size: few; cdr3_aa: CASSQLAGAYNEQFF; cdr3_nt: TGTGCCAGCAGCCAACTAGCGGGGGCCTACAATGAGCAGTTCTTC
d_call: NA; j_call: TRBJ2-6; v_call: TRBV29-1; clone_size: few; cdr3_aa: CSVVFSGANVLTF; cdr3_nt: TGCAGCGTTGTATTCTCTGGGGCCAACGTCCTGACTTTC
d_call: TRBD2; j_call: TRBJ2-3; v_call: TRBV10-3; clone_size: NA; cdr3_aa: CAIAASGGAFLDTQYF; cdr3_nt: TGTGCCATCGCCGCTAGCGGGGGGGCTTTTCTAGATACGCAGTATTTT
d_call: NA; j_call: TRBJ2-3; v_call: TRBV9; clone_size: many; cdr3_aa: CASSASSADTQYF; cdr3_nt: TGTGCCAGCAGCGCCTCGTCCGCAGATACGCAGTATTTT
d_call: NA; j_call: TRBJ1-1; v_call: TRBV5-6; clone_size: NA; cdr3_aa: CASRNWDGLNTEAFF; cdr3_nt: TGTGCCAGCAGAAATTGGGACGGCTTGAACACTGAAGCTTTCTTT
d_call: NA; j_call: TRBJ1-2; v_call: TRBV7-8; clone_size: NA; cdr3_aa: CASSHMNYYGYTF; cdr3_nt: TGTGCCAGCAGCCACATGAACTACTATGGCTACACCTTC